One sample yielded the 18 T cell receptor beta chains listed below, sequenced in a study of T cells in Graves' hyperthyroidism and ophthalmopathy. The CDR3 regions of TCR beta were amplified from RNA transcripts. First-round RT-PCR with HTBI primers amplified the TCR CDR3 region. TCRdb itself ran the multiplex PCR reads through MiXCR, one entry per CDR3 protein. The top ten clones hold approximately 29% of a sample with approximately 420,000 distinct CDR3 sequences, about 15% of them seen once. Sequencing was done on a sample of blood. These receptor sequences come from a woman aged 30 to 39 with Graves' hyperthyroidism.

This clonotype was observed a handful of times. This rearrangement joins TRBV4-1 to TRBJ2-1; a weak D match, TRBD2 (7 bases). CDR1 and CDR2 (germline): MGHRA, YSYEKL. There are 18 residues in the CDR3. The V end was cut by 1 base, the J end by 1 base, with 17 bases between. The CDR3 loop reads CASSQASPRGRSYNEQFF. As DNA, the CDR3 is TGCGCCAGCAGCCAAGCTTCTCCGCGGGGGCGATCCTACAATGAGCAGTTCTTC.

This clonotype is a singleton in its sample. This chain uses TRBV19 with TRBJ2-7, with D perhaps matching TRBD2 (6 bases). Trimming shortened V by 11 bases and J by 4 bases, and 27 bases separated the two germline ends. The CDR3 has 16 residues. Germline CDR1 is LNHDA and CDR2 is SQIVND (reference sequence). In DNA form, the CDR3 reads TGTGCCGGTACCAGGGACTCCGGGACGGTAGGGTACGAGCAGTACTTC. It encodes CAGTRDSGTVGYEQYF.

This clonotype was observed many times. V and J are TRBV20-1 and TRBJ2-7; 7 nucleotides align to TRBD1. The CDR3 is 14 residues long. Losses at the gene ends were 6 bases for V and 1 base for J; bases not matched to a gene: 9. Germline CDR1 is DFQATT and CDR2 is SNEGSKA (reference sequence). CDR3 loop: CSAPGTVISYEQYF. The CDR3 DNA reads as TGCAGTGCGCCGGGGACAGTAATTTCCTACGAGCAGTACTTC.

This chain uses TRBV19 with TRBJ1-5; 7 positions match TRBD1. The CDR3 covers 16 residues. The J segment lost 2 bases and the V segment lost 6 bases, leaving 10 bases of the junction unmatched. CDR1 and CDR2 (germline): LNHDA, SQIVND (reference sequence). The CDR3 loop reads CASSPGGGLGNQPQHF. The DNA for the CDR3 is TGTGCCAGTAGCCCAGGGGGGGGGCTGGGCAATCAGCCCCAGCATTTT. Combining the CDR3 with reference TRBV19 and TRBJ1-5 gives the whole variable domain DGGITQSPKYLFRKEGQNVTLSCEQNLNHDAMYWYRQDPGQGLRLIYYSQIVNDFQKGDIAEGYSVSREKKESFPLTVTSAQKNPTAFYLCASSPGGGLGNQPQHFGDGTRLSIL.

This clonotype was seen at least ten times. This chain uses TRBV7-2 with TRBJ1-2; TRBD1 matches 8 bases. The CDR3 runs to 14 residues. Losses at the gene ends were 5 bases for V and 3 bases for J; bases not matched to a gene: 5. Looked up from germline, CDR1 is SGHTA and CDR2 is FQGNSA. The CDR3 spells CASSQGALYYGYTF. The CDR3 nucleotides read TGTGCCAGCAGCCAGGGGGCTCTGTACTATGGCTACACCTTC.

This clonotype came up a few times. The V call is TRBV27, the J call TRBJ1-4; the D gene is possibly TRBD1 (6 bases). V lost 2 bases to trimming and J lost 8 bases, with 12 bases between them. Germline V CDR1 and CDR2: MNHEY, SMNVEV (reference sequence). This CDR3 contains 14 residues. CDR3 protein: CASSLGRGKEKLFF. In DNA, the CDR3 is TGTGCCAGCAGTTTAGGCAGGGGAAAGGAAAAACTGTTTTTT.

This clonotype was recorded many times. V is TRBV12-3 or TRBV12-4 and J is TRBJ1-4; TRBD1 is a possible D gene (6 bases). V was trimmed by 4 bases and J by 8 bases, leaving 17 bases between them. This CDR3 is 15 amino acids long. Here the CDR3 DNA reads TGTGCCAGCAGTTGGGCCGGGGGCTACTCAGAAAAACTGTTTTTT. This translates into CASSWAGGYSEKLFF.

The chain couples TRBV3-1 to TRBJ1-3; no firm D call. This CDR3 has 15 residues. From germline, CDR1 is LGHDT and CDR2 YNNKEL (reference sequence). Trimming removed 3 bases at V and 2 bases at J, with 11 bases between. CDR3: CASSQTDVPGNTIYF. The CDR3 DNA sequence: TGTGCCAGCAGCCAGACCGACGTCCCTGGAAACACCATATATTTT.

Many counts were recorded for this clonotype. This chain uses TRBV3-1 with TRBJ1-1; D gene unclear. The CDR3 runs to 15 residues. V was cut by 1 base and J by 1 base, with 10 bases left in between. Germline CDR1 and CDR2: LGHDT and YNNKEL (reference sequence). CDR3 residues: CASSQGMASNTEAFF. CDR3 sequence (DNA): TGTGCCAGCAGCCAAGGGATGGCATCGAACACTGAAGCTTTCTTT.

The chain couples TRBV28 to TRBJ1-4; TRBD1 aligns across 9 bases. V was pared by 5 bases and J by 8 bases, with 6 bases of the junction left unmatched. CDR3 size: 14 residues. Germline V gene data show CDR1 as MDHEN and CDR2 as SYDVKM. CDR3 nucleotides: TGTGCCAGCAGTCGGAGACAGGGGGAGGAAAAACTGTTTTTT. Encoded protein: CASSRRQGEEKLFF.

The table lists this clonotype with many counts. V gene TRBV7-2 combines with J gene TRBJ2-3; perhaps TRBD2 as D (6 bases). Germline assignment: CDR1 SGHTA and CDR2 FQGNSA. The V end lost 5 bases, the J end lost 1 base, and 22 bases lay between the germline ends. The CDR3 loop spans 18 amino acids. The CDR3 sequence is CASSLPRDLRPGTDTQYF. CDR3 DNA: TGTGCCAGCAGCCTGCCCCGGGACTTACGCCCTGGCACAGATACGCAGTATTTT.

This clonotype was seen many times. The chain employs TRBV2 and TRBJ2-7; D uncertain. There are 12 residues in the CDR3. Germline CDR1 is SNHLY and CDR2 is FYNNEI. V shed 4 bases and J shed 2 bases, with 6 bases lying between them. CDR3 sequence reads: CASSGQTYEQYF. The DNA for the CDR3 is TGTGCCAGCAGTGGGCAGACCTACGAGCAGTACTTC.

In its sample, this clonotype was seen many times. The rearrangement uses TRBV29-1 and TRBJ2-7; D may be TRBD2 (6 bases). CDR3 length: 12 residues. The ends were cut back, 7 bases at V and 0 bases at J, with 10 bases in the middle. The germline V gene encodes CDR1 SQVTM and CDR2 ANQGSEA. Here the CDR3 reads CSGGDGSYEQYF. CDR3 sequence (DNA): TGCAGCGGGGGGGACGGCTCCTACGAGCAGTACTTC.

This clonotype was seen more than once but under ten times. CDR3 in amino acids: CASSFDLAYEQYF. The DNA for the CDR3 is TGTGCCAGCAGCTTTGACTTGGCCTACGAGCAGTACTTC. The rearrangement links TRBV7-2 to TRBJ2-7; D gene uncertain. The CDR3 has 13 residues. Germline CDR1 is SGHTA and CDR2 is FQGNSA. The V gene lost 3 bases and the J gene lost 2 bases, with 8 bases spanning the gap.

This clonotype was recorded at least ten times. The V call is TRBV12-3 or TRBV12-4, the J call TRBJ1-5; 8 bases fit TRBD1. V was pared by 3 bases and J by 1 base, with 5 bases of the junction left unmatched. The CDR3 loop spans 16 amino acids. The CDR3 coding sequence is TGTGCCAGCAGTTTCGGGACAGGAGGGAGCAATCAGCCCCAGCATTTT. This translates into CASSFGTGGSNQPQHF.

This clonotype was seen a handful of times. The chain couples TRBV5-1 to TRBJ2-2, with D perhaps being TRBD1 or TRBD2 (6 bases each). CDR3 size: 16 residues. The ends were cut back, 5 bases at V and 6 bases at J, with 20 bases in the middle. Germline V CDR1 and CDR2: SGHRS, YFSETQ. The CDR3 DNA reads TGCGCCAGCAGTATATTTAGACAGGAGGGGGCCGGGGAGCTGTTTTTT. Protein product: CASSIFRQEGAGELFF.

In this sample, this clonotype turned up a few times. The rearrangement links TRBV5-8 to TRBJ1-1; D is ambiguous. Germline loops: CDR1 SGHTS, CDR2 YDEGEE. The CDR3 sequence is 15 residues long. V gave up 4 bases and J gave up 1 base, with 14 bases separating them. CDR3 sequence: CASSHGPPRNTEAFF. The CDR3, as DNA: TGTGCCAGCAGCCACGGACCCCCGAGGAACACTGAAGCTTTCTTT. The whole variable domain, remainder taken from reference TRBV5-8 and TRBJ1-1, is EAGVTQSPTHLIKTRGQQATLRCSPISGHTSVYWYQQALGLGLQFLLWYDEGEERNRGNFPPRFSGRQFPNYSSELNVNALELEDSALYLCASSHGPPRNTEAFFGQGTRLTVV.

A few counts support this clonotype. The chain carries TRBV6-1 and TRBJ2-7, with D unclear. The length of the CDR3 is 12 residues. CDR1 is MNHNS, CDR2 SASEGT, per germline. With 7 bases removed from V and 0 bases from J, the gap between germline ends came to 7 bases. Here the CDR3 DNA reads TGTGCCAGCAAGTCCAGCTCCTACGAGCAGTACTTC. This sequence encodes CASKSSSYEQYF.